This T cell receptor beta chain was profiled in a study of blood T cells in healthy people across ages. This clonotype was found many times. Antigen unknown. Combining a sample-barcoded 5' primer with a J-beta primer mix, a second PCR ran for roughly 7 to 12 cycles. TCRdb processed the 5' RACE reads anew with MiXCR; each CDR3 protein has one entry. The sample consists of about 650,000 distinct CDR3 sequences, around 52% of them appearing once. The germline gives CDR1 KGHDR, CDR2 SFDVKD. The CDR3 totals 14 residues. Trimming took off 5 bases at V and 0 bases at J, with 7 bases between the two ends. Whole-study findings and limits: Naive T cell percentage strongly correlated with TCR beta diversity. PBMCs left unsorted prevented a conclusive naive versus antigen-experienced comparison.

The TCR was taken from a woman aged 80 or older in good health. The genes are TRBV24-1 and TRBJ2-1; no clear D. The sequencing input was blood. The CDR3 nucleotides are TGTGCCACCAGTGCCCAGGTCTCCTACAATGAGCAGTTCTTC. Translation: CATSAQVSYNEQFF.